This T cell receptor (beta chain) derives from a study of CD8 T cells in ankylosing spondylitis. Study findings and constraints: Blood of patients with ankylosing spondylitis appeared to be characterized by a TCR beta motif of eight or nine highly homologous variants. Disease-linked clones reportedly showed significant enrichment in matched ankylosing spondylitis synovial fluid.

V was cut by 9 bases and J by 4 bases, with 6 bases left in between. The CDR3 is 10 amino acids. Per germline, CDR1 MNHNS and CDR2 SASEGT. This clonotype was counted between two and nine times. The antigen remains unidentified. Quantitative 5'-RACE with molecular barcodes was used to make the TCR beta libraries. One entry per CDR3 protein, called by TCRdb with MiXCR from the 5' RACE reads. The table records hundreds of thousands of distinct CDR3 sequences, roughly 27% of them present only once. The chain combines TRBV6-1 with TRBJ1-1; D is undetermined. This receptor was identified in a male donor with ankylosing spondylitis. Material for sequencing was blood, either unsorted or a sorted T cell fraction (not recorded which). The DNA for the CDR3 is TGTGCCAGAAAGGGCACTGAAGCTTTCTTT. Amino acids: CARKGTEAFF.